The 27 T cell receptor beta chains listed next were all sequenced from one sample in a study of T-cell reconstitution after alpha-beta-depleted transplantation in children. Unique molecular identifiers were incorporated during preparation of the TCRbeta library. One entry per CDR3 protein results from TCRdb running MiXCR on the PCR reads. The sample contains about 610,000 distinct CDR3 sequences, 10% to 13% of which appear only once. The sample here was PBMCs from the stem cell graft donor, taken from the stem cell graft. The source is a human donor who donated a stem cell graft to a child with acute myeloid leukemia.

The chain combines TRBV7-2 with TRBJ2-2, with D uncertain. The CDR3 covers 15 residues. V was pared by 1 base and J by 1 base, with 7 bases between. Germline V gene data show CDR1 as SGHTA and CDR2 as FQGNSA. The CDR3 nucleotides read TGTGCCAGCAGCTTAGAAACTGTGAACACCGGGGAGCTGTTTTTT. Its protein is CASSLETVNTGELFF.

This clonotype turned up a few times. This sequence joins TRBV7-9 and TRBJ2-1, with 10 bases identical to TRBD1. Germline CDR1 reads SEHNR; CDR2 reads FQNEAQ (reference sequence). This CDR3 is built from 16 residues. V lost 0 bases to trimming and J lost 4 bases; unmatched junction nucleotides: 3. CDR3 coding DNA: TGTGCCAGCAGCTTAGCGGGACAGGGGTCTTACAATGAGCAGTTCTTC. Its translation: CASSLAGQGSYNEQFF.

This chain links TRBV15 with TRBJ2-1; no definite D call. Trimming shortened V by 0 bases and J by 8 bases, and 2 bases separated the two germline ends. CDR3 length equals 11 residues. The germline V gene encodes CDR1 LNHNV and CDR2 YYDKDF (reference sequence). CDR3 in DNA: TGTGCCACCAGCAGAGACGATGAGCAGTTCTTC. Protein sequence: CATSRDDEQFF.

This clonotype was counted ten times or more. DNA of the CDR3: TGTGCCTGCCCAGGGGGCGCTGGAAACACCATATATTTT. Amino acids: CACPGGAGNTIYF. The rearrangement joins TRBV30 to TRBJ1-3; 8 positions match TRBD1. Trimming cost V 6 bases and J 2 bases; bases outside gene matches: 3. Germline loops: CDR1 GTSNPN, CDR2 SVGIG (reference sequence). This CDR3 is built from 13 residues.

A word on this clonotype: This likely comes from a read error, as the CDR3 has no conserved phenylalanine or tryptophan at its end. The gene calls are TRBV12-3 or TRBV12-4 and TRBJ1-5; no clear D gene. Trimming shortened V by 2 bases and J by 0 bases, and 11 bases separated the two germline ends. The CDR3 extends over 16 amino acids. The CDR3 DNA is TGTGCCAGCAGTTTAAATCTCGGGGATAGCAATCAGCCCCAGCATTCT. Its translation is CASSLNLGDSNQPQHS.

The V call is TRBV15, the J call TRBJ2-3; 8 bases are a match to TRBD2. The CDR3 runs 16 residues. CDR1 and CDR2 from the germline V gene are LNHNV and YYDKDF (reference sequence). V shed 1 base and J 5 bases; nucleotides not matched to a gene: 8. CDR3 region: CATSRVKAGVGDTQYF. CDR3 DNA: TGTGCCACCAGCAGAGTAAAAGCGGGAGTGGGAGATACGCAGTATTTT. Looking up the rest from reference TRBV15 and TRBJ2-3 gives the full variable domain: DAMVIQNPRYQVTQFGKPVTLSCSQTLNHNVMYWYQQKSSQAPKLLFHYYDKDFNNEADTPDNFQSRRPNTSFCFLDIRSPGLGDTAMYLCATSRVKAGVGDTQYFGPGTRLTVL.

This clonotype was counted ten times or more. The chain combines TRBV3-1 with TRBJ2-3; D unresolved. CDR3 size: 15 residues. CDR1 and CDR2 from the germline V gene are LGHDT and YNNKEL (reference sequence). The V and J ends lost 3 bases and 9 bases respectively, with 19 bases between them. The CDR3 nucleotides read TGTGCCAGCAGCCACTCGACCCTGAGCATAGACACGCAGTATTTT. It codes for CASSHSTLSIDTQYF.

This clonotype was counted ten times or more. The rearrangement uses TRBV5-1 and TRBJ2-7, with D possibly being TRBD1 (6 bases). The CDR3 runs 14 residues. The V gene lost 4 bases and the J gene lost 6 bases, with 17 bases spanning the gap. Germline V lookup: CDR1 SGHRS, CDR2 YFSETQ. The CDR3 protein is CASSPDSLRAEQYF. The CDR3 DNA reads as TGCGCCAGCAGCCCGGACAGCCTCCGAGCCGAGCAGTACTTC.

The chain is built from TRBV14 and TRBJ2-3, with D perhaps TRBD2 (5 bases). The CDR3 covers 17 residues. Per the germline V gene, CDR1 is SGHDN and CDR2 is FVKESK. Between the trimmed V and J ends, which lost 1 base and 2 bases, there was a span of 16 bases. The CDR3 loop reads CASSQVPATTYTDTQYF. DNA of the CDR3: TGTGCCAGCAGCCAAGTTCCGGCGACTACATACACAGATACGCAGTATTTT.

This clonotype was detected ten times or more. This chain uses TRBV12-3 or TRBV12-4 with TRBJ2-4; TRBD2 matches 10 bases. This CDR3 has 17 amino acids. Trimming removed 5 bases from V and 2 bases from J; junction bases left unmatched: 9. CDR3 bases: TGTGCCAGCAGTCGGACTAGCGGCGGGGGAACCAAAAACATTCAGTACTTC. Translation gives CASSRTSGGGTKNIQYF.

This clonotype was detected many times. The J gene is TRBJ1-2, the V gene TRBV7-2, with 10 positions matching TRBD1. V was pared by 6 bases and J by 4 bases, with 8 bases of the junction left unmatched. Germline V lookup: CDR1 SGHTA, CDR2 FQGNSA. CDR3 size: 15 residues. As DNA, the CDR3 is TGTGCCAGCAGTCCACCGGGACAGGGGTTCTATGGCTACACCTTC. Encoded protein: CASSPPGQGFYGYTF.

The chain links TRBV10-3 to TRBJ2-7, with 7 nucleotides matching TRBD2. Germline V gene lookup returns CDR1 ENHRY and CDR2 SYGVKD. The J segment lost 0 bases and the V segment lost 2 bases, leaving 7 bases of the junction unmatched. The CDR3 sequence is 16 residues long. This CDR3 is CAISERPGLTSYEQYF. Here the CDR3 DNA reads TGTGCCATCAGTGAGCGACCGGGACTAACCTCCTACGAGCAGTACTTC.

The sample holds a few counts of this clonotype. J is TRBJ2-1 and V is TRBV10-3; perhaps TRBD2 as D (7 bases). This CDR3 has 14 amino acids. Trimming pared 7 bases from V and 4 bases from J, leaving 14 bases between. Per germline, CDR1 ENHRY and CDR2 SYGVKD. CDR3 bases: TGTGCCATCAAACAGGGAGGGGGGTACAATGAGCAGTTCTTC. Amino acid sequence: CAIKQGGGYNEQFF.

Only a few counts were recorded for this clonotype. The CDR3 DNA reads as TGTGCCACCAGCAGAGATAGGGTCGGAGAGCAGTTCTTC. Translating gives CATSRDRVGEQFF. J is TRBJ2-1 and V is TRBV15, with D hard to call. The V gene's germline CDR1 is LNHNV and CDR2 YYDKDF (reference sequence). The CDR3 extends over 13 amino acids. The V end lost 0 bases, the J end lost 10 bases, and 10 bases lay between the germline ends.

The genes are TRBV4-3 and TRBJ2-7, with unresolved D. Germline V CDR1 and CDR2: LGHNA, YSLEER. The CDR3 is made up of 16 amino acids. Trimming removed 0 bases from V and 3 bases from J, with 15 bases in between. The CDR3 bases are TGCGCCAGCAGCCAAGATGCGACTCTCCCTATCTACGAGCAGTACTTC. Its translation: CASSQDATLPIYEQYF.

This clonotype was observed once. This may be a read error, as it is one base from a much larger clone. This sequence joins TRBV20-1 and TRBJ2-1, with 9 bases that match TRBD2. CDR1 and CDR2 from the germline V gene are DFQATT and SNEGSKA (reference sequence). After removal of 0 bases from V and 9 bases from J, the junction contained 12 bases not matched to a gene. This CDR3 is built from 16 residues. CDR3 amino acids: CSARDWLAGPRSEQFF. The CDR3 DNA sequence: TGCAGTGCTAGAGATTGGCTAGCGGGACCCAGAAGTGAGCAGTTCTTC.

This clonotype has just a few counts. The chain couples TRBV24-1 to TRBJ2-7; D possibly corresponds to TRBD2 (5 bases). CDR1 is KGHDR, CDR2 SFDVKD, per germline. This CDR3 is built from 14 residues. V lost 3 bases, J lost 6 bases, and 14 bases lay in between. The CDR3 reads CATSDPGRGSEQYF. CDR3 nucleotide sequence: TGTGCCACCAGTGATCCCGGGCGAGGGTCCGAGCAGTACTTC.

The rearrangement joins TRBV12-3 or TRBV12-4 to TRBJ2-1, with D maybe TRBD2 (6 bases). CDR3 length: 14 amino acids. V lost 7 bases to trimming and J lost 4 bases, with 14 bases between them. CDR3 in amino acids: CASTPGEVYNEQFF. DNA for the CDR3: TGTGCCAGCACCCCCGGGGAGGTTTACAATGAGCAGTTCTTC.

This clonotype was recorded a few times. The CDR3 here is CASSLHGSGGQYF. The CDR3 region has the DNA TGTGCCAGCAGCTTGCACGGCTCAGGTGGGCAGTACTTC. The chain links TRBV7-2 to TRBJ2-7, with D unclear. CDR1 and CDR2 (germline): SGHTA, FQGNSA. Trimming took 3 bases from V and 9 from J, leaving 15 bases between them. This CDR3 is built from 13 residues.

V usage is TRBV7-8 and J usage is TRBJ2-3; D remains unclear. The V gene's germline CDR1 is SGHVS and CDR2 FQNEAQ. The CDR3 totals 15 residues. V was cut by 7 bases and J by 3 bases, with 17 bases left in between. CDR3 region: CASIRVTPDTDTQYF. The DNA for the CDR3 is TGTGCCAGCATTAGGGTAACCCCTGATACAGATACGCAGTATTTT.

J is TRBJ2-5 and V is TRBV29-1, with D hard to call. The CDR3 extends over 16 amino acids. Germline V lookup: CDR1 SQVTM, CDR2 ANQGSEA. With 3 bases removed from V and 1 base from J, the gap between germline ends came to 18 bases. The CDR3 DNA reads as TGCAGCGTTGATGCCGTTACCGTCAGACCCCAAGAGACCCAGTACTTC. It specifies CSVDAVTVRPQETQYF.

The rearrangement links TRBV27 to TRBJ2-2, with a tentative D call TRBD2 (5 bases). Trimming stripped 3 bases from V and 8 bases from J, with 10 bases between. The length of the CDR3 is 13 residues. Germline CDR1 is MNHEY and CDR2 is SMNVEV (reference sequence). CDR3 sequence: CASSLEPGGELFF. The CDR3 nucleotides are TGTGCCAGCAGTTTGGAGCCGGGAGGGGAGCTGTTTTTT.

The chain carries TRBV30 and TRBJ2-7, with 7 bases lining up with TRBD2. With V trimmed by 3 bases and J by 5 bases, 22 bases remained unmatched. Germline V gives CDR1 GTSNPN, CDR2 SVGIG (reference sequence). CDR3 length: 18 residues. In DNA, the CDR3 is TGTGCCTGGAGCGATAAGGGACTACGCCAGAGGAAAGAGGACGAGCAGTACTTC. It yields the protein CAWSDKGLRQRKEDEQYF.

The chain uses TRBV5-1 and TRBJ1-1, with TRBD1 matching over 8 bases. The V gene end was trimmed by 4 bases and the J gene end by 4 bases; junction bases not matched to a gene: 15. Germline V lookup: CDR1 SGHRS, CDR2 YFSETQ. CDR3 length equals 17 residues. CDR3 sequence reads: CASSVNPTGARFTEAFF. Here the CDR3 DNA reads TGCGCCAGCAGCGTTAACCCGACAGGGGCACGATTCACTGAAGCTTTCTTT.

This clonotype was seen only a few times. The V gene is TRBV6-2 or TRBV6-3, the J gene TRBJ2-1; D not certain. V lost 2 bases to trimming and J lost 4 bases, with 18 bases between them. This CDR3 has 17 residues. Germline CDR1 and CDR2: MNHEY and SVGEGT. The CDR3 protein is CASSYLEHLSRYNEQFF. DNA for the CDR3: TGTGCCAGCAGTTACCTTGAACACCTCTCTCGGTACAATGAGCAGTTCTTC.

This clonotype has only a few counts. The chain carries TRBV7-2 and TRBJ2-1; maybe TRBD1 (6 bases). The CDR3 extends over 17 amino acids. Trimming cost V 2 bases and J 3 bases, with 17 bases left between them. The germline gives CDR1 SGHTA, CDR2 FQGNSA. The chain's CDR3 is CASSLTPDSFFYNEQFF. CDR3 DNA sequence: TGTGCCAGCAGCTTAACGCCGGACAGCTTCTTCTACAATGAGCAGTTCTTC.

This chain uses TRBV10-3 with TRBJ2-1; D is unclear. The V and J ends lost 4 bases and 6 bases respectively, with 10 bases between them. Germline CDR1 ENHRY, CDR2 SYGVKD. The CDR3 is made up of 13 amino acids. The CDR3 region is CAISGDGTNEQFF. CDR3 nucleotide sequence: TGTGCCATCAGTGGAGACGGAACCAATGAGCAGTTCTTC.